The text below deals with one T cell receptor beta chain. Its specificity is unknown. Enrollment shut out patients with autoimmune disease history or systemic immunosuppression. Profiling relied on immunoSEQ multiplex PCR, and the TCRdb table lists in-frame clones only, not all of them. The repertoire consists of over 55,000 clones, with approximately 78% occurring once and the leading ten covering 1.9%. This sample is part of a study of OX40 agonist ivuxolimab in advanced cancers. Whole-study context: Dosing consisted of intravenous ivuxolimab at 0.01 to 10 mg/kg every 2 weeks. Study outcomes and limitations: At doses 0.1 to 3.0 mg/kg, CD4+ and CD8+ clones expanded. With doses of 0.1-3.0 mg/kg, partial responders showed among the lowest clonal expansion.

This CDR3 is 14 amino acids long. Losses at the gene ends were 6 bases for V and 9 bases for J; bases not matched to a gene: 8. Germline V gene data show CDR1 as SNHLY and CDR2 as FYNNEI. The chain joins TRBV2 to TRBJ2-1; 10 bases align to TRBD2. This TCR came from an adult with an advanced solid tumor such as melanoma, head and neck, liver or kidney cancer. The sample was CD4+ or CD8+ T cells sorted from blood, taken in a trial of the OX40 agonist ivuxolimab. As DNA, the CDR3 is TGTGCCAGCAGAGGACTAGCGGAGTCCACTGAGCAGTTCTTC. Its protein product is CASRGLAESTEQFF.